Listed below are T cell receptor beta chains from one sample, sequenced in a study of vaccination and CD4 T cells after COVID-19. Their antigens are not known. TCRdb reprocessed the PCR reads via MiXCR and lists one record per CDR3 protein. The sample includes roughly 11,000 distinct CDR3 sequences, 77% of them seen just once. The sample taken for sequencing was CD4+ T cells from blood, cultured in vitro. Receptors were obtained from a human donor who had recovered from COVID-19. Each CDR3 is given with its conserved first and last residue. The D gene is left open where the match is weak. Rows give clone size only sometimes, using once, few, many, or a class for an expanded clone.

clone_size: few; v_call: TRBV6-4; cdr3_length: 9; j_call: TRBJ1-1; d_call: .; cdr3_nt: TGTGTCATGCCCCCTGAAGCTTTCTTT; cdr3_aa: CVMPPEAFF
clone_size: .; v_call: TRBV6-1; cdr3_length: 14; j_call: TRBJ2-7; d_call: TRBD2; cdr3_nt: TGTGCCAGCAGTCAGGTACTAGCGGGAGGGTGGCAGTACTTC; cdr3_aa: CASSQVLAGGWQYF
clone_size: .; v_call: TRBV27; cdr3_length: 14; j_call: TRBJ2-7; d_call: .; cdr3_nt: TGTGCCAGCAGTTACACCAGCGGTAATTACGAGCAGTACTTC; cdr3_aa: CASSYTSGNYEQYF
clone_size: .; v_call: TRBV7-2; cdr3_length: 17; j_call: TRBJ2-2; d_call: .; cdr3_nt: TGTGCCAGCAGTCGCCGTCTTCTAGAGGGAAGGGCCGGGGAGCTGTTTTTT; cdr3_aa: CASSRRLLEGRAGELFF
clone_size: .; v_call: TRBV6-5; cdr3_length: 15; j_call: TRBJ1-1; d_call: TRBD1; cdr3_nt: TGTGCCAGCAGTTACTCACTCAGGGGGGTCATCGAGGCTTTCTTT; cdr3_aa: CASSYSLRGVIEAFF
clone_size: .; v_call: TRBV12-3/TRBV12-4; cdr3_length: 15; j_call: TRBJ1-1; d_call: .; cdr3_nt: TGTGCCAGCAGTTTCACGGGGCGCAAGTACACTGAAGCTTTCTTT; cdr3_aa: CASSFTGRKYTEAFF
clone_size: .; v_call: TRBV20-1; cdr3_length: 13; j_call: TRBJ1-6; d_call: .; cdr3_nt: TGCAGTGCTCCCCTGCGACAGGATTCACCCCTCCACTTT; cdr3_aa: CSAPLRQDSPLHF
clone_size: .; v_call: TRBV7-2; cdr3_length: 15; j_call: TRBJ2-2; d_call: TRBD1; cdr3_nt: TGTGCCAGCAGCCGACAGGGGGTGAGCACCGGGGAGCTGTTTTTT; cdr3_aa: CASSRQGVSTGELFF
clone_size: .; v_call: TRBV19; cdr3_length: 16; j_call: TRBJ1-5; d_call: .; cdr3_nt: TGTGCCAGTAGTCCCAGTTGGGACTATAGCAATCAGCCCCAGCATTTT; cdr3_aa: CASSPSWDYSNQPQHF
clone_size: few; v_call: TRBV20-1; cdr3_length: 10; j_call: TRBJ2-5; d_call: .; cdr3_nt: TGCAGTGTAGTTCAAGAGACCCAGTACTTC; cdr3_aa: CSVVQETQYF
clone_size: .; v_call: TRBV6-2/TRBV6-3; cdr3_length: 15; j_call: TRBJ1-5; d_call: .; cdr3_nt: TGTGCCAGCAGTTGGGGTGGGCTTGGCAATCAGCCCCAGCATTTT; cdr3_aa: CASSWGGLGNQPQHF
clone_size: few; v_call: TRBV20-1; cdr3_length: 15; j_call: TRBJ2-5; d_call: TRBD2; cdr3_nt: TGCAGTGCGCGGCCTAGCGGGAGAGAGGAAGGGACCCAGTACTTC; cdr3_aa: CSARPSGREEGTQYF
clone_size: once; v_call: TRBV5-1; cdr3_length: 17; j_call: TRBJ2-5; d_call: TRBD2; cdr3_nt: TGCGCCAGCACCGTGAGGGGCCAGCTAGCGGGGGGAGAGACCCAGTACTTC; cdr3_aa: CASTVRGQLAGGETQYF
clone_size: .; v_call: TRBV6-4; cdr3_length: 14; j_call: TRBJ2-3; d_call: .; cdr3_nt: TGTGCCAGCAGTGATCGGGCGTTAGGTGATACGCAGTATTTT; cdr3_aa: CASSDRALGDTQYF
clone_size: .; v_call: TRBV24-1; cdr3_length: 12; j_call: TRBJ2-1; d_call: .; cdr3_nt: TGTGCCACCAGGGACCCACTTCGCGAGCAGTTCTTC; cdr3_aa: CATRDPLREQFF
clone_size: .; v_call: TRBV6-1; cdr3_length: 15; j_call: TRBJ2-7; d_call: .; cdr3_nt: TGTGCCAGCAGTCTTACAGGGACCAGCTCCTACGAGCAGTACTTC; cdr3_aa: CASSLTGTSSYEQYF
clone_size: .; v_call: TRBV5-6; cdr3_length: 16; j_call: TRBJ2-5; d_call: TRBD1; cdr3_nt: TGTGCCAGCAGCTTGGAGGGACAGCTCAGTCTGGAGACCCAGTACTTC; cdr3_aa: CASSLEGQLSLETQYF
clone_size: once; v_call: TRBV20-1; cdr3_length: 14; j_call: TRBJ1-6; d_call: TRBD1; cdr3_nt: TGCAGTGCTAGGGTGGGACAGCAGAATTCACCCCTCCACTTT; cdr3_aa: CSARVGQQNSPLHF
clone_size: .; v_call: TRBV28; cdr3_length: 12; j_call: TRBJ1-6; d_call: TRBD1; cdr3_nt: TGTGCCAGCAGTAGACAGGGGTCACCCCTCCACTTT; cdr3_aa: CASSRQGSPLHF
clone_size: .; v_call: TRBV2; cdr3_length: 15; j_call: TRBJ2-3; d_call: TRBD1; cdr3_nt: TGTGCCAGCAGTGAGTACGGGACAGGGGGAGATACGCAGTATTTT; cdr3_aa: CASSEYGTGGDTQYF
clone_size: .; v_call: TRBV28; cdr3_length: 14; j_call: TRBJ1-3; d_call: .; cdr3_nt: TGTGCCAGCAGTACCAGTCCTAACGTCAACACCATATATTTT; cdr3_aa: CASSTSPNVNTIYF
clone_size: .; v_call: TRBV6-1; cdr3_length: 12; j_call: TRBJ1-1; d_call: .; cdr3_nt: TGTGCCAGCAGTGAGATCAGGGGTGAAGCTTTCTTT; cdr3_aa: CASSEIRGEAFF
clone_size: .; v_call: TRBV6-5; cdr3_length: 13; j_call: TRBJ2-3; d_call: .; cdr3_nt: TGTGCCAGCAGTTACGGGGGCGCAGATACGCAGTATTTT; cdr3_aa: CASSYGGADTQYF
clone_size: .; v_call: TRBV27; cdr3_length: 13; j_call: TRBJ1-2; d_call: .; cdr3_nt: TGTGCCAGCAGTTTAACGGCAGTCTATGGCTACACCTTC; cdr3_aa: CASSLTAVYGYTF
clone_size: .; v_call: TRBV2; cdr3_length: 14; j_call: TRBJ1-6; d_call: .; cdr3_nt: TGTGCCCTCCCCAGGGGCCCACATAATTCACCCCTCCACTTT; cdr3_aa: CALPRGPHNSPLHF
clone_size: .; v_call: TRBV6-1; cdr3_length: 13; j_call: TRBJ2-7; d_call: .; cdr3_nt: TGTGCCAGCAGCCACCTCGCGGGACAAGAGCAGTACTTC; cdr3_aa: CASSHLAGQEQYF